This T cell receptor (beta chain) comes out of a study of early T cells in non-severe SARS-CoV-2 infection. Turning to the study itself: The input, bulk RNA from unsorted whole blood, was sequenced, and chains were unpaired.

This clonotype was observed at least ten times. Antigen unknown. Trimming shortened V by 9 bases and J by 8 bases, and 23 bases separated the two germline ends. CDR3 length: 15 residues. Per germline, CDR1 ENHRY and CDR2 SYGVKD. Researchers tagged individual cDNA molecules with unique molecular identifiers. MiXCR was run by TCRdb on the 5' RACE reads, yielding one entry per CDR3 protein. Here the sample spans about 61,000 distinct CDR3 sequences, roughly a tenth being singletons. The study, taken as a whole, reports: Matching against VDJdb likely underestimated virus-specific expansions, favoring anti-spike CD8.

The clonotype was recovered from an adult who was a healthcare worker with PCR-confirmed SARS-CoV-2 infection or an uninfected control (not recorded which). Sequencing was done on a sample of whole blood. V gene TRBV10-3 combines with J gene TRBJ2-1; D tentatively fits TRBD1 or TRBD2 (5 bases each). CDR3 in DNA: TGTGCCATGGCCGAGGGGTCGTTCTTGAGGGATGAGCAGTTCTTC. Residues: CAMAEGSFLRDEQFF.